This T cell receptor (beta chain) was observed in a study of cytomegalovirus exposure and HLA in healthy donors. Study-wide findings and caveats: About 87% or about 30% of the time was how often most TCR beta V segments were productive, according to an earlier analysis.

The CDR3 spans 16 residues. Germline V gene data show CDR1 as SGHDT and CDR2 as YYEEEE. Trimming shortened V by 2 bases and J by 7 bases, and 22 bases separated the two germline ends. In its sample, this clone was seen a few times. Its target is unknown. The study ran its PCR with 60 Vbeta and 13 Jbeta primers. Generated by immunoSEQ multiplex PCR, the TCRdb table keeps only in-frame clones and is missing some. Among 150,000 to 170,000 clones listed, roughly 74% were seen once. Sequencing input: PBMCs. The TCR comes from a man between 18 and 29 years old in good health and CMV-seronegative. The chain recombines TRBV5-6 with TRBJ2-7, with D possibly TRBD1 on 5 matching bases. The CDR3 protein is CASSLGLQVRSGEQYF. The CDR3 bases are TGTGCCAGCAGCTTAGGGCTACAGGTACGATCCGGGGAGCAGTACTTC.